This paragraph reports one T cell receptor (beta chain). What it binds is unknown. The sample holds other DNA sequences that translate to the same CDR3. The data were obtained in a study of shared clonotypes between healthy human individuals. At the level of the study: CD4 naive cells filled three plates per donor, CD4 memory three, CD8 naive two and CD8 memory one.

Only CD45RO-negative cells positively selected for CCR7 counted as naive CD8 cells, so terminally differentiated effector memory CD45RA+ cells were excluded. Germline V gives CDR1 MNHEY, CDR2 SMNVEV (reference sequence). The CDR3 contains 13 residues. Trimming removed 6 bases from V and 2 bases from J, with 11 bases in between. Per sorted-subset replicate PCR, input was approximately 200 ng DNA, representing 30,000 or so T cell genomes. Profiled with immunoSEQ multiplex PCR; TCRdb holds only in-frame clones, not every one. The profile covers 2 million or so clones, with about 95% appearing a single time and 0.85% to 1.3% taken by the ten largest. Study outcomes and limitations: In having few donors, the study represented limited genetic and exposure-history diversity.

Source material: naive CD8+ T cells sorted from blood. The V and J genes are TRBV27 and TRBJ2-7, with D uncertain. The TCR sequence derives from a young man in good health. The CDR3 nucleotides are TGTGCCAGCAGCCGCGGCCGTGCCTACGAGCAGTACTTC. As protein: CASSRGRAYEQYF.